The rows below give T cell receptor beta chains drawn from one sample of a study of shared clonotypes between healthy human individuals. Some clones are missing from TCRdb's copy, which holds only in-frame ones; the method was immunoSEQ multiplex PCR. The table lists some 500,000 clones, about 96% of them singletons, with nearly 0.065% in the top ten. Sequencing was done on a sample of naive CD4+ T cells sorted from blood. Receptors originate from a woman in her thirties in good health. The CDR3 runs from the conserved cysteine through the conserved F or W. The order of the fields is clone size, CDR3 length, D gene, V gene, J gene, CDR3 protein, CDR3 DNA. D genes are given only for firm matches. Expanded clones are given a class, and other clones once, few, many or no size at all.

NA,12,TRBD2,TRBV6-1,TRBJ2-1,CRSGTSGSEQFF,TGTCGCTCCGGGACTAGCGGAAGCGAGCAGTTCTTC
NA,16,TRBD1,TRBV5-1,TRBJ2-5,CASSYIPGTGLETQYF,TGCGCCAGCAGTTATATTCCCGGGACAGGGCTGGAGACCCAGTACTTC
NA,15,NA,TRBV7-6,TRBJ1-3,CASSEGRSSGNTIYF,TGTGCCAGCAGTGAAGGACGGTCCTCTGGAAACACCATATATTTT
NA,14,NA,TRBV11-2,TRBJ2-7,CASSPLWGSYEQYF,TGTGCCAGCAGCCCGCTGTGGGGGTCCTACGAGCAGTACTTC
NA,13,NA,TRBV19,TRBJ2-7,CASHWACSYEQYF,TGTGCCAGTCACTGGGCCTGTTCCTACGAGCAGTACTTC
NA,19,NA,TRBV28,TRBJ1-5,CASRTRRGTASYSNQPQHF,TGTGCCAGCAGAACCAGGCGGGGGACCGCTTCTTATAGCAATCAGCCCCAGCATTTT
NA,15,NA,TRBV5-1,TRBJ1-5,CASSLEGEGNQPQHF,TGCGCCAGCAGCTTGGAAGGGGAAGGCAATCAGCCCCAGCATTTT
NA,13,NA,TRBV7-8,TRBJ1-2,CASSPQGDYGYTF,TGTGCCAGCAGCCCACAGGGTGACTATGGCTACACCTTC
NA,14,TRBD2,TRBV27,TRBJ2-7,CASSFLADTYEQYF,TGTGCCAGCAGTTTCCTAGCGGATACCTACGAGCAGTACTTC
NA,11,TRBD1,TRBV29-1,TRBJ1-2,CSVATTGGYTF,TGCAGCGTTGCTACGACAGGGGGCTACACCTTC
NA,17,TRBD2,TRBV7-2,TRBJ2-7,CASSLVVSGSSSYEQYF,TGTGCCAGCAGCTTAGTGGTTAGCGGGAGCTCGTCCTACGAGCAGTACTTC
NA,15,NA,TRBV6-5,TRBJ1-1,CASSYSDLGDTEAFF,TGTGCCAGCAGTTACTCGGACCTAGGGGACACTGAAGCTTTCTTT
once,13,NA,TRBV18,TRBJ2-7,CASSTSSSYEQYF,TGTGCCAGCTCAACAAGTAGCTCCTACGAGCAGTACTTC
once,15,TRBD1,TRBV5-1,TRBJ2-5,CASSFGTGAQETQYF,TGCGCCAGCAGCTTTGGGACAGGGGCCCAAGAGACCCAGTACTTC
NA,15,NA,TRBV6-6,TRBJ2-2,CASSYEGLGTGELFF,TGTGCCAGCAGTTACGAAGGGTTGGGCACCGGGGAGCTGTTTTTT
NA,13,TRBD1,TRBV5-1,TRBJ1-1,CASSSGQGTEAFF,TGCGCCAGCAGCTCGGGACAGGGAACTGAAGCTTTCTTT
NA,16,NA,TRBV2,TRBJ2-2,CASSERGHLNTGELFF,TGTGCCAGCAGTGAAAGGGGACATCTGAACACCGGGGAGCTGTTTTTT
NA,15,NA,TRBV5-4,TRBJ2-6,CASRFPGSGANVLTF,TGTGCCAGCAGGTTCCCGGGGTCTGGGGCCAACGTCCTGACTTTC
once,14,TRBD1,TRBV28,TRBJ1-2,CASTVGQSNYGYTF,TGTGCCAGCACTGTGGGACAGTCTAACTATGGCTACACCTTC
NA,14,NA,TRBV5-4,TRBJ1-2,CASSQIGQFGGYTF,TGTGCCAGCAGCCAAATCGGACAGTTCGGGGGCTACACCTTC
NA,17,TRBD2,TRBV5-1,TRBJ2-5,CASSLYLSSGAQETQYF,TGCGCCAGCAGCTTGTACCTTTCGAGCGGGGCTCAAGAGACCCAGTACTTC
NA,14,NA,TRBV27,TRBJ2-4,CASSFWPPQGIQYF,TGTGCCAGCAGTTTTTGGCCACCTCAGGGCATTCAGTACTTC